The clone carrying this T cell receptor beta chain showed up just a few times. Investigators reverse transcribed all isolated RNA, so they sequenced expressed TCRB transcripts. Libraries were prepared by immunoSEQ multiplex PCR; TCRdb keeps only in-frame clonotypes and omits some of them. The table shows some 900,000 clones, with 17% occurring only once. The sample originates from a study of beta chain features in type 1 diabetes. Germline loops: CDR1 LGHNA, CDR2 YNFKEQ. This CDR3 has 14 residues. Trimming stripped 1 base from V and 6 bases from J, with 9 bases between. Sequencing input: naive CD4+ T cells from blood. The J gene is TRBJ2-2, the V gene TRBV4-2, with no clear D. The TCR comes from a woman between 18 and 29 years old in good health. The CDR3: CASSQGIVSGELFF. The CDR3 coding sequence is TGTGCCAGCAGCCAAGGGATCGTGTCCGGGGAGCTGTTTTTT.